This T cell receptor beta chain came from a study of response to subunit inactivated influenza vaccine. TCRdb re-derived calls from the RT-PCR reads in MiXCR, one entry per CDR3 protein. The sample consists of around 520,000 distinct CDR3 sequences, 25% of them appearing once. As regards this clonotype: The antigen is undetermined.

The CDR3 is 15 amino acids. V was cut by 3 bases and J by 0 bases, with 8 bases left in between. Germline V gene sequence: CDR1 SGHAT, CDR2 FQNNGV. Study-wide results and limits: That few new T cells are recruited by each seasonal influenza vaccination was the authors' suggestion.

The source of this sequence is a man aged 50-59 years who received an inactivated influenza vaccine. This chain links TRBV11-2 with TRBJ2-2; D is perhaps TRBD2 (6 bases). Sequenced here: CD4+ T cells sorted from PBMCs, sampled more than 4 days after vaccination. The CDR3: CASSFLATNTGELFF. CDR3 DNA: TGTGCCAGCAGCTTCCTAGCGACGAACACCGGGGAGCTGTTTTTT.